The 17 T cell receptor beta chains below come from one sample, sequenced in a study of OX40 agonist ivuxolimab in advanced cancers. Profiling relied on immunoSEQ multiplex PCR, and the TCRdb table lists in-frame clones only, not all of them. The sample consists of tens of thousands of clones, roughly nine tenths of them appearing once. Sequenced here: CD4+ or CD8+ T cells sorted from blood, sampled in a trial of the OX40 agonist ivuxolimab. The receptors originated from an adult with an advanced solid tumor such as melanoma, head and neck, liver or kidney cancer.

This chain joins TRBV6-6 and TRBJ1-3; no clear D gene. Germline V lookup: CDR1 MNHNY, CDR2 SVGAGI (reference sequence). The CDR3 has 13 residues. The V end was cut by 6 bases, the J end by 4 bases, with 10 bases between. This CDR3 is CASSLVTGNTIYF. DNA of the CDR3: TGTGCCAGCAGCCTAGTAACCGGAAACACCATATATTTT.

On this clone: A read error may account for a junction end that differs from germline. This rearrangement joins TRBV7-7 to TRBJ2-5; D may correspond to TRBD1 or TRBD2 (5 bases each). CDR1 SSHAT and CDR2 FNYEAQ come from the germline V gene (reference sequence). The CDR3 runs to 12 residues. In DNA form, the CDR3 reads TGTGCTAGCAGCGGTGGGGGAGAGACCCAGTACTTC. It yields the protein CASSGGGETQYF.

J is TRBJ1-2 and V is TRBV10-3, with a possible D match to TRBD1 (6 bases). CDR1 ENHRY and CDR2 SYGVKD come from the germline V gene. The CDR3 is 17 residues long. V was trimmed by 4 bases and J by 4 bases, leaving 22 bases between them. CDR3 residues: CAISAGGGQSEGYGYTF. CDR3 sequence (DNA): TGTGCCATCAGTGCTGGGGGGGGGCAGAGTGAAGGCTATGGCTACACCTTC.

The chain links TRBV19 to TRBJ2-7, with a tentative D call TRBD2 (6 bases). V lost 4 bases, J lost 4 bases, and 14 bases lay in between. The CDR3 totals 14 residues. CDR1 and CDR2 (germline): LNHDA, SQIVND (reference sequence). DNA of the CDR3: TGTGCCAGTAGTAAACCTGGACGGGGGTACGAGCAGTACTTC. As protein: CASSKPGRGYEQYF.

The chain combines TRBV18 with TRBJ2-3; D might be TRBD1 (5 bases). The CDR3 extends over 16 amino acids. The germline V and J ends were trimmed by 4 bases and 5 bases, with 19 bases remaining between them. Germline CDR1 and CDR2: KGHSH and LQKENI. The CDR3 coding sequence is TGTGCCAGCTCACTCTCGCGGACATCTCTTGGAGATACGCAGTATTTT. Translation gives CASSLSRTSLGDTQYF. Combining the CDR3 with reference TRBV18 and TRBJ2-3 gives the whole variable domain NAGVMQNPRHLVRRRGQEARLRCSPMKGHSHVYWYRQLPEEGLKFMVYLQKENIIDESGMPKERFSAEFPKEGPSILRIQQVVRGDSAAYFCASSLSRTSLGDTQYFGPGTRLTVL.

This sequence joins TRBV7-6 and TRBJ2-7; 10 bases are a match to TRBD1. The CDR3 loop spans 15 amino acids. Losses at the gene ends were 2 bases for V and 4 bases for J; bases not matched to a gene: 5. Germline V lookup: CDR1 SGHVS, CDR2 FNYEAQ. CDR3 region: CASSLSGTGVYEQYF. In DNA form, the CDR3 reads TGTGCCAGCAGCTTATCCGGGACAGGGGTGTACGAGCAGTACTTC.

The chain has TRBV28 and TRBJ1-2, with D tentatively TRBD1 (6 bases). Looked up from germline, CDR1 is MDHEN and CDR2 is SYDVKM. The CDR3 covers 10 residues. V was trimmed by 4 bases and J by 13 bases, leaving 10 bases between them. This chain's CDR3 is CASSYRAFTF. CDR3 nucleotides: TGTGCCAGCAGTTACAGGGCCTTCACCTTC.

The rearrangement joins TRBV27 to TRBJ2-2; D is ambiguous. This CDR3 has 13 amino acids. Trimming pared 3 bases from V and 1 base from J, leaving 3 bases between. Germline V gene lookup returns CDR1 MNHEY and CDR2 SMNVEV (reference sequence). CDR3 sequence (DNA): TGTGCCAGCAGTTTGGAGAACACCGGGGAGCTGTTTTTT. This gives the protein CASSLENTGELFF.

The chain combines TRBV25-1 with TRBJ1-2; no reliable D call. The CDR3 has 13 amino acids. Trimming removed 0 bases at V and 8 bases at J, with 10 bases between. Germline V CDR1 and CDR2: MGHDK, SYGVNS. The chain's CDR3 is CASSEYYGGGYTF. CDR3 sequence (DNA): TGTGCCAGCAGTGAATATTACGGTGGGGGCTACACCTTC.

The CDR3 DNA sequence: TGCAGCGTTGTGAATCCGAGGCGGATCTACAATGAGCAGTTCTTC. This gives the protein CSVVNPRRIYNEQFF. The chain recombines TRBV29-1 with TRBJ2-1; D is unresolved. CDR1 is SQVTM and CDR2 is ANQGSEA in the germline V gene. V dropped 4 bases and J dropped 3 bases, with 16 bases sitting between them. The CDR3 has 15 amino acids.

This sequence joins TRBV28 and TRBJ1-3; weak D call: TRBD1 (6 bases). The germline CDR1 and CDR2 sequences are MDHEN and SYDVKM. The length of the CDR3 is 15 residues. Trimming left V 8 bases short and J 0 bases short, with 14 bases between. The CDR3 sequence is CASSTGSNSGNTIYF. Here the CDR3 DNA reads TGTGCCAGCTCGACAGGTTCCAACTCTGGAAACACCATATATTTT.

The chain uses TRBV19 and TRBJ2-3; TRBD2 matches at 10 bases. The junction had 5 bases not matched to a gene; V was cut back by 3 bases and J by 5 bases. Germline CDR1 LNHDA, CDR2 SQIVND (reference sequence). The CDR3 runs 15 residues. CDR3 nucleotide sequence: TGTGCCAGTAGTATTCTAGCGGGAGTAGTAGATACGCAGTATTTT. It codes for CASSILAGVVDTQYF.

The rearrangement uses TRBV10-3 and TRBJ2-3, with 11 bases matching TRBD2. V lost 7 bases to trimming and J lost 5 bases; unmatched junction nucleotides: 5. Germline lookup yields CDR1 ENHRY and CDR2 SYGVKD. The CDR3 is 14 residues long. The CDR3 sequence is CAIMGSGGGDTQYF. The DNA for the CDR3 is TGTGCCATCATGGGTAGCGGGGGGGGAGATACGCAGTATTTT.

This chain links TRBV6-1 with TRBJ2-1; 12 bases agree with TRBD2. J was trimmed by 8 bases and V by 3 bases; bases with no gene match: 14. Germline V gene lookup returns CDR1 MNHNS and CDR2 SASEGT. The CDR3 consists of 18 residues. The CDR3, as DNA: TGTGCCAGCAGTGAGCCGGGACTAGCGGGTAGTGAGAGAGATGAGCAGTTCTTC. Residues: CASSEPGLAGSERDEQFF.

CDR3 residues: CSVRLAGVSPYEQYF. For the CDR3, the DNA is TGCAGCGTTCGGCTAGCGGGAGTATCCCCCTACGAGCAGTACTTC. The V call is TRBV29-1, the J call TRBJ2-7; TRBD2 aligns across 10 bases. The CDR3 loop spans 15 amino acids. Germline trimming cut 5 bases from V and 2 bases from J; bases unmatched to any gene: 9. Germline V CDR1 and CDR2: SQVTM, ANQGSEA.

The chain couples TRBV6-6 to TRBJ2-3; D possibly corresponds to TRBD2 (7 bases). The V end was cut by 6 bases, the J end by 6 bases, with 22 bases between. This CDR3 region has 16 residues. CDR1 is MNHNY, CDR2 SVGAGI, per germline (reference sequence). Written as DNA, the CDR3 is TGTGCCAGCAGCGGGCCGAGGGGGGCGGGAGCTGATACGCAGTATTTT. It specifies CASSGPRGAGADTQYF.

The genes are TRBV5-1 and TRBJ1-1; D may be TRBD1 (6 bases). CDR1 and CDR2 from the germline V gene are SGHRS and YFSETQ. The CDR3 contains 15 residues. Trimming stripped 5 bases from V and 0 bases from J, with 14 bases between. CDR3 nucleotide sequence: TGCGCCAGCAGTAGGGGGAACTTCATGAACACTGAAGCTTTCTTT. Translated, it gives CASSRGNFMNTEAFF.